Below are 30 T cell receptor beta chains sequenced from a single sample in a study of metastatic and nonmetastatic thyroid tumors. Each patient came to thyroid surgery without any prior treatment (of any kind). TCRdb re-clonotyped the PCR reads via MiXCR. Of about 21,000 clones listed, around 19% were seen once; the top ten hold around 21%. Sequencing input: blood. The receptors here all came from a male donor with papillary thyroid cancer or a benign thyroid nodule (not recorded which). Some clones in this sample may be carry-over from other donors' samples.

At least ten counts were recorded for this clone. This chain connects TRBV18 to TRBJ1-2, with 12 bases identical to TRBD1. Germline trimming cut 4 bases from V and 3 bases from J; bases unmatched to any gene: 3. This CDR3 has 15 residues. Germline values: CDR1 KGHSH, CDR2 LQKENI. The CDR3 DNA follows: TGTGCCAGCTCACTAGGGACAGGGGGCGACTATGGCTACACCTTC. Protein product: CASSLGTGGDYGYTF.

This chain uses TRBV11-2 with TRBJ2-7; no reliable D call. Germline CDR1 SGHAT, CDR2 FQNNGV. The CDR3 contains 12 residues. V lost 3 bases to trimming and J lost 1 base, with 4 bases between them. The CDR3 bases are TGTGCCAGCAGCTTGATATCCTACGAGCAGTACTTC. This translates into CASSLISYEQYF.

This clone occurred many times. The chain couples TRBV7-9 to TRBJ2-1, with 9 positions matching TRBD2. CDR1 SEHNR and CDR2 FQNEAQ come from the germline V gene (reference sequence). CDR3 length equals 16 residues. Unmatched junction bases numbered 10, after V lost 1 base and J lost 9 bases. As DNA, the CDR3 is TGTGCCAGCAGCTTAGTTATGGCGGGAGGGCTTCGTGAGCAGTTCTTC. This gives the protein CASSLVMAGGLREQFF.

By its share, this clone is medium-sized. V and J are TRBV6-2 or TRBV6-3 and TRBJ2-7; tentative D call: TRBD2 (5 bases). The CDR3 runs to 12 residues. The germline V and J ends were trimmed by 6 bases and 3 bases, with 9 bases remaining between them. The germline V gene encodes CDR1 MNHEY and CDR2 SVGEGT. CDR3 nucleotides: TGTGCCAGCAGCCAAACTAGCTACGAGCAGTACTTC. It is translated as CASSQTSYEQYF.

In its sample, this clone was seen many times. The CDR3 DNA sequence: TGCAGTGCCCCTGGGGGGAGCTCCTACAATGAGCAGTTCTTC. Translated: CSAPGGSSYNEQFF. The rearrangement links TRBV20-1 to TRBJ2-1; perhaps TRBD2 as D (6 bases). The V end was cut by 6 bases, the J end by 0 bases, with 12 bases between. Germline assignment: CDR1 DFQATT and CDR2 SNEGSKA (reference sequence). CDR3 size: 14 residues.

This clone was counted ten times or more. The chain is built from TRBV29-1 and TRBJ1-1, with D hard to call. The ends were cut back, 5 bases at V and 1 base at J, with 14 bases in the middle. This CDR3 is 14 amino acids long. Germline V lookup: CDR1 SQVTM, CDR2 ANQGSEA. As DNA, the CDR3 is TGCAGCGTTCTTGGAAGGCGCCCGAACACTGAAGCTTTCTTT. It specifies CSVLGRRPNTEAFF.

V and J are TRBV5-6 and TRBJ2-7, with a tentative D call TRBD2 (5 bases). V lost 1 base and J lost 3, with 11 bases in between. CDR1 SGHDT and CDR2 YYEEEE come from the germline V gene. This CDR3 spans 14 amino acids. This CDR3 reads CASSLRGLYYEQYF. CDR3 coding DNA: TGTGCCAGCAGCTTGCGAGGGTTATACTACGAGCAGTACTTC.

This clone rates as medium-sized. The V call is TRBV2, the J call TRBJ1-6; D possibly corresponds to TRBD1 (6 bases). Germline CDR1 SNHLY, CDR2 FYNNEI. The CDR3 is 14 amino acids. V was clipped by 4 bases and J by 5 bases, with 9 bases between them. CDR3 residues: CASSGAGDNSPLHF. In DNA form, the CDR3 reads TGTGCCAGCAGTGGGGCAGGGGATAATTCACCCCTCCACTTT.

This clone came up a few times. This chain links TRBV6-6 with TRBJ1-1; 9 positions agree with TRBD1. CDR1 is MNHNY, CDR2 SVGAGI, per germline (reference sequence). Trimming cost V 2 bases and J 0 bases; bases outside gene matches: 10. The CDR3 is made up of 18 amino acids. The CDR3 DNA follows: TGTGCCAGCAGTTACGGCCTGGGGACAGGGATTATGAACACTGAAGCTTTCTTT. It encodes CASSYGLGTGIMNTEAFF.

Note on this clone: The CDR3 end shows no conserved phenylalanine or tryptophan, and so a read error is likely. The DNA is omitted, as the CDR3 cannot be located on it reliably, and the CDR3 follows TCRdb's listing. The V gene is TRBV7-3, the J gene TRBJ1-1; the D call of TRBD1 is as the table states it, not checked on the DNA. Per germline, CDR1 SGHTA and CDR2 FQGTGA. The CDR3 is 10 amino acids in total, end residues counted. The CDR3 loop reads CASSNPLGIA.

This clone was counted between two and nine times. The rearrangement links TRBV19 to TRBJ1-4; D gene ambiguous. Between the trimmed V and J ends, which lost 6 bases and 3 bases, there was a span of 14 bases. This CDR3 region has 15 residues. The germline gives CDR1 LNHDA, CDR2 SQIVND (reference sequence). The CDR3 coding sequence is TGTGCCAGTAGCCGTGGGGTCGCAGCTAATGAAAAACTGTTTTTT. Translation: CASSRGVAANEKLFF.

This clone was counted at least ten times. V is TRBV11-2 and J is TRBJ2-2; D is ambiguous. The CDR3 loop spans 12 amino acids. From germline, CDR1 is SGHAT and CDR2 FQNNGV. Trimming pared 1 base from V and 5 bases from J, leaving 2 bases between. In DNA, the CDR3 is TGTGCCAGCAGCTTAGCAACCGGGGAGCTGTTTTTT. This translates into CASSLATGELFF.

The rearrangement joins TRBV27 to TRBJ2-5; D remains ambiguous. The germline V gene has CDR1 MNHEY and CDR2 SMNVEV (reference sequence). Trimming shortened V by 5 bases and J by 2 bases, and 9 bases separated the two germline ends. The CDR3 is made up of 13 amino acids. The CDR3 spells CASSDMEQETQYF. CDR3 DNA sequence: TGTGCCAGCAGTGACATGGAACAAGAGACCCAGTACTTC.

This clone was counted ten times or more. V and J are TRBV28 and TRBJ2-6, with 7 bases that match TRBD1. V lost 3 bases and J lost 4; bases outside the gene matches: 9. Germline V gene lookup returns CDR1 MDHEN and CDR2 SYDVKM. The CDR3 runs to 17 residues. CDR3 protein: CASSFTGAALGANVLTF. CDR3 nucleotide sequence: TGTGCCAGCAGTTTCACAGGGGCGGCCTTGGGGGCCAACGTCCTGACTTTC.

The gene calls are TRBV7-9 and TRBJ2-7; possible D gene TRBD1, 5 bases. In germline, CDR1 is SEHNR, CDR2 FQNEAQ (reference sequence). This CDR3 comprises 12 residues. Trimming removed 5 bases from V and 1 base from J, with 6 bases in between. DNA for the CDR3: TGTGCCAGCAGCCGACAGTCCTACGAGCAGTACTTC. As protein: CASSRQSYEQYF.

The table lists this clone with many counts. The chain carries TRBV20-1 and TRBJ1-2, with TRBD1 as a possible D gene (6 bases). Looked up from germline, CDR1 is DFQATT and CDR2 is SNEGSKA (reference sequence). The CDR3 has 12 amino acids. V lost 7 bases, J lost 4 bases, and 13 bases lay in between. CDR3 sequence: CSVKTGIYGYTF. The CDR3 DNA is TGCAGTGTTAAAACAGGGATCTATGGCTACACCTTC.

The table lists this clone with many counts. The chain recombines TRBV12-3 or TRBV12-4 with TRBJ2-7, with TRBD1 matching 9 bases. J lost 7 bases, V lost 6 bases, and 13 bases had no gene match. The CDR3 is made up of 15 amino acids. The CDR3 DNA follows: TGTGCCAGCAGCCTACGGGACAGGGAGGCTCAAGAGCAGTACTTC. Translation: CASSLRDREAQEQYF.

There are a few counts of this clone. This chain connects TRBV6-1 to TRBJ2-2; 9 bases are shared with TRBD1. The V segment lost 5 bases and the J segment 7 bases; nucleotides outside the gene matches: 5. CDR1 is MNHNS and CDR2 is SASEGT in the germline V gene. The CDR3 sequence is 14 residues long. The CDR3 loop is CASSLQGAIGELFF. The CDR3 DNA reads TGTGCCAGCAGTCTACAGGGGGCGATCGGGGAGCTGTTTTTT.

This clone was counted ten times or more. The chain has TRBV7-3 and TRBJ2-3; 10 positions match TRBD1. The junction had 6 bases not matched to a gene; V was cut back by 6 bases and J by 3 bases. Germline CDR1 SGHTA, CDR2 FQGTGA. CDR3 size: 15 residues. For the CDR3, the DNA is TGTGCCAGCAGGGACCGACAGGGGGCAACAGATACGCAGTATTTT. It specifies CASRDRQGATDTQYF.

The CDR3 DNA sequence: TGTGCCAACATCTGGAGCGGGTATAATGAGCAGTTCTTC. It translates to CANIWSGYNEQFF. V and J are TRBV12-3 or TRBV12-4 and TRBJ2-1, with D perhaps matching TRBD2 (6 bases). This CDR3 comprises 13 residues. Trimming took off 10 bases at V and 7 bases at J, with 17 bases between the two ends.

As for this clone: The junction departs from germline at one end; a sequencing error may be responsible. V gene TRBV9 combines with J gene TRBJ2-7; D not certain. The CDR3 sequence is 15 residues long. In germline, CDR1 is SGDLS, CDR2 YYNGEE. The DNA of the CDR3 is TGTGCCAGCAGCGTAGAGGGTTTGAGCAACTACGAGCAGCACTTC. It codes for CASSVEGLSNYEQHF.

This clone showed up many times. The V call is TRBV7-3, the J call TRBJ1-1; 9 nucleotides line up with TRBD1. The germline V gene has CDR1 SGHTA and CDR2 FQGTGA. V dropped 5 bases and J dropped 4; count of bases not matched to a gene: 8. The CDR3 consists of 15 residues. CDR3 region: CASSPGQGSATEAFF. CDR3 nucleotide sequence: TGTGCCAGCAGCCCAGGACAGGGGTCTGCCACTGAAGCTTTCTTT.

This clone was picked up a small number of times. This clone may be a read error of a much larger clone one base away. The chain combines TRBV20-1 with TRBJ1-1; D is possibly TRBD1 (5 bases). V lost 7 bases and J 11 bases, leaving 20 bases between the germline ends. CDR1 is DFQATT and CDR2 is SNEGSKA in the germline V gene (reference sequence). The CDR3 loop spans 12 amino acids. The CDR3 reads CSVTRGVLGAFF. The CDR3 DNA reads as TGCAGTGTTACAAGGGGCGTACTTGGGGCTTTCTTT.

This clone was picked up many times. At the DNA level, this CDR3 is encoded by other sequences in the same sample as well. This chain joins TRBV6-4 and TRBJ1-1; tentative D call: TRBD1 (5 bases). In germline, CDR1 is MRHNA, CDR2 SNTAGT. Trimming stripped 2 bases from V and 2 bases from J, with 6 bases between. The CDR3 covers 13 residues. The CDR3 sequence: CASSDRDNTEAFF. CDR3 nucleotides: TGTGCCAGCAGTGACCGGGACAACACTGAAGCTTTCTTT.

This clone came up a few times. This chain uses TRBV6-1 with TRBJ2-1, with D unclear. Germline lookup yields CDR1 MNHNS and CDR2 SASEGT. This CDR3 comprises 15 residues. Trimming cost V 2 bases and J 4 bases, with 12 bases left between them. CDR3 DNA sequence: TGTGCCAGCAGTGAAAGGGCTGTCGGGTACAATGAGCAGTTCTTC. Translated, it gives CASSERAVGYNEQFF.

This chain links TRBV2 with TRBJ2-3; D is undetermined. The CDR3 totals 14 residues. Germline CDR1 is SNHLY and CDR2 is FYNNEI. Trimming cost V 6 bases and J 2 bases, with 12 bases left between them. The CDR3 protein is CASSLTYVTDTQYF. CDR3 DNA: TGTGCCAGCAGCTTGACTTACGTCACAGATACGCAGTATTTT. The full variable domain, with the rest looked up from reference TRBV2 and TRBJ2-3, is EPEVTQTPSHQVTQMGQEVILRCVPISNHLYFYWYRQILGQKVEFLVSFYNNEISEKSEIFDDQFSVERPDGSNFTLKIRSTKLEDSAMYFCASSLTYVTDTQYFGPGTRLTVL.

V gene TRBV11-2 combines with J gene TRBJ2-1; 11 bases map to TRBD2. The V and J ends lost 5 bases and 5 bases, in that order; junction bases with no gene match: 11. This CDR3 region has 17 residues. Germline CDR1 is SGHAT and CDR2 is FQNNGV. CDR3 nucleotide sequence: TGTGCCAGCAGCCTAAGACTAGCGGGGACGGTCCACAATGAGCAGTTCTTC. This encodes CASSLRLAGTVHNEQFF.

This clone was observed at least ten times. The J gene is TRBJ2-7, the V gene TRBV7-2, with TRBD1 as a possible D gene (5 bases). V lost 1 base to trimming and J lost 9 bases, with 19 bases between them. The CDR3 contains 15 residues. The germline gives CDR1 SGHTA, CDR2 FQGNSA. This CDR3 is CASSLGVGQGSRQYF. The DNA for the CDR3 is TGTGCCAGCAGCTTAGGGGTCGGGCAGGGTTCCCGGCAGTACTTC.

The chain combines TRBV30 with TRBJ2-5; D call uncertain. Trimming cost V 4 bases and J 5 bases, with 8 bases left between them. In germline, CDR1 is GTSNPN, CDR2 SVGIG (reference sequence). The CDR3 has 11 residues. The CDR3 protein is CAWNHWETQYF. In nucleotides, the CDR3 is TGTGCCTGGAACCATTGGGAGACCCAGTACTTC.

This clone appeared many times. J is TRBJ1-5 and V is TRBV4-1; 7 bases line up with TRBD1. The germline V gene encodes CDR1 MGHRA and CDR2 YSYEKL. V trimming: 4 bases; J trimming: 3 bases; junction bases outside the gene matches: 12. The CDR3 totals 17 residues. CDR3 sequence reads: CASSLRPGTETNQPQHF. In nucleotides, the CDR3 is TGCGCCAGCAGCCTTCGACCCGGGACAGAAACCAATCAGCCCCAGCATTTT.